This TCR beta chain was sequenced during a study of blood T cell repertoires in COVID-19 (dated by TCRdb to the early 2020s). Regarding the research as a whole: The collaborator samples originated in the United States, Italy and Spain and spanned the acute and convalescent phases of COVID-19. The prospective study material was composed of cDNA or gDNA derived from T cells, B-cell-depleted T cells, or PBMCs. Deeply sampled blood TCRbeta repertoires from subjects exposed to, actively infected with, or recovered from COVID-19 were included in the dataset. The repertoires were released in a freely available public database meant as a resource for research on the immune response to SARS-CoV-2. The samples were drawn from two sources: the first 160 participants of the ongoing ImmuneRACE study, and 950 to 1,500 subjects contributed by 6 global collaborators. Sample metadata almost always included a de-identified subject ID, COVID-19 status, age in years and sex. Where HLA class I and class II types were available, the types were taken from metadata supplied by the sample provider, not from assay-based typing. General findings and caveats noted by the study authors: Clinical and demographic metadata were provided uncurated, with the amount varying by source and participant.

A remark on this clone: There is no known antigen for this receptor. No much larger clone is present one base from it, and per-base qualities are unavailable.

V lost 5 bases and J lost 0 bases; the stretch between them is 20 bases long. The CDR3 spans 18 residues, from the cysteine through the phenylalanine. Just CDR3 DNA is preserved here, 54 bases in frame from base 1. The germline V gene (reference sequence) sets CDR1 to LNHDA and CDR2 to SQIVND. One collaborating source in Seattle enrolled patients during active infection and followed them longitudinally through the course of disease. Each collaborating institution followed its own protocols to collect whole blood in K2EDTA tubes. Collaborator samples were shipped for TCRbeta analysis as frozen whole blood, isolated PBMCs, or DNA extracted from either sample type. TCRbeta CDR3 regions were amplified from genomic DNA by means of the immunoSEQ Assay, a bias-controlled multiplex PCR. The authors' pipeline ran thus. Within the assay, amplification of reference gene primers was used to estimate how many nucleated cells each sample contained. To quantify the absolute abundance of each unique TCRbeta CDR3 rearrangement, sequence reads were collapsed and filtered. For each sample, productive Simpson clonality was calculated by taking the square root of Simpson's diversity index across productive rearrangements. The table was pulled from immuneACCESS by TCRdb, which kept in-frame rearrangements only. Such tables lose some clones; where checked, under half of the loss comes from unresolved V genes, and the rest has no known cause. V and J calls and clone size are given by that table; D and trimming were obtained from the DNA. Present in this sample are around 340,000 clones, roughly 87% of which were seen just once. The biggest ten clones account for approximately 4.1% of the sample.

The sequence derives from a woman between 55 and 75 years old with COVID-19, enrolled during active disease. Sequenced material: peripheral blood. The chain is made from TRBV19 and TRBJ1-3, and perhaps TRBD1 as D gene, on 5 matching bases. The nucleotides are TGTGCCAGTAGTCCAGGGAGGGACCGGGTCGACTCTGGAAACACCATATATTTT. Its translation is CASSPGRDRVDSGNTIYF.